This passage covers 17 T cell receptor beta chains from one sample sequenced in a study of T-cell reconstitution after alpha-beta-depleted transplantation in children. Researchers prepared the TCRbeta library using unique molecular identifiers, the study reports. TCRdb reprocessed the PCR reads via MiXCR and lists one record per CDR3 protein. The top ten clones hold under 8% of a sample with around 15,000 distinct CDR3 sequences, under 6.5% of them seen once. This specimen was PBMCs, taken before TCRalphabeta/CD19-depleted stem cell transplant. These receptors all stem from a boy between 5 and 17 years old with acute lymphoblastic leukemia, due to receive a stem cell transplant.

The genes are TRBV5-6 and TRBJ2-5, with D unclear. Trimming removed 4 bases at V and 4 bases at J, with 14 bases between. The CDR3 runs to 14 residues. CDR1 SGHDT and CDR2 YYEEEE come from the germline V gene. This CDR3 is CASSPVALPETQYF. CDR3 nucleotide sequence: TGTGCCAGCAGCCCCGTGGCCCTTCCAGAGACCCAGTACTTC.

In its sample, this clonotype ranks as medium-sized. An end of the junction does not agree with germline; a read error may underlie this. The chain joins TRBV27 to TRBJ2-1; 7 positions agree with TRBD1. The CDR3 consists of 13 residues. From germline, CDR1 is MNHEY and CDR2 SMNVEV (reference sequence). CDR3 sequence: CASSLWLGTEPFF. The CDR3, as DNA: TGTGCCAGCAGTTTATGGTTGGGGACAGAGCCGTTCTTC.

This clonotype was counted ten times or more. This rearrangement joins TRBV12-3 or TRBV12-4 to TRBJ1-1; the D is unclear. Deletions cut 3 bases from V and 5 bases from J, with 13 bases between. The CDR3 length is 14 residues. The CDR3 nucleotides are TGTGCCAGCAGTTTTCGAAGGGTTCGGACTGAAGCTTTCTTT. It encodes CASSFRRVRTEAFF.

This clonotype is judged medium-sized (0.01 to 0.1%). This chain uses TRBV4-2 with TRBJ2-6, with D possibly TRBD2 on 5 matching bases. Germline CDR1 reads LGHNA; CDR2 reads YNFKEQ. The CDR3 runs 20 residues. The V end was cut by 0 bases, the J end by 4 bases, with 22 bases between. CDR3 sequence (DNA): TGTGCCAGCAGCCAAGACCGACGGGGAAAGGGTAGATTGGGGGCCAACGTCCTGACTTTC. This encodes CASSQDRRGKGRLGANVLTF.

The sample holds many counts of this clonotype. The J gene is TRBJ2-6, the V gene TRBV5-1, with unresolved D. Deletions cut 5 bases from V and 2 bases from J, with 11 bases between. Germline V lookup: CDR1 SGHRS, CDR2 YFSETQ. The CDR3 totals 15 residues. The CDR3 loop is CASSLDVAGANVLTF. DNA of the CDR3: TGCGCCAGCAGTCTGGACGTGGCTGGGGCCAACGTCCTGACTTTC. The full variable domain, in which reference TRBV5-1 and TRBJ2-6 provide the parts outside the CDR3, is KAGVTQTPRYLIKTRGQQVTLSCSPISGHRSVSWYQQTPGQGLQFLFEYFSETQRNKGNFPGRFSGRQFSNSRSEMNVSTLELGDSALYLCASSLDVAGANVLTFGAGSRLTVL.

This clonotype was detected ten times or more. The CDR3 protein is CASSPGLAYEQYF. The CDR3 region has the DNA TGTGCCAGCAGCCCCGGACTAGCCTACGAGCAGTACTTC. This chain links TRBV27 with TRBJ2-7; 7 nucleotides agree with TRBD2. V was pared by 6 bases and J by 2 bases, with 4 bases of the junction left unmatched. Germline assignment: CDR1 MNHEY and CDR2 SMNVEV (reference sequence). This CDR3 spans 13 amino acids.

The chain uses TRBV27 and TRBJ1-5; 7 bases agree with TRBD1. The CDR3 length is 14 residues. CDR1 is MNHEY and CDR2 is SMNVEV in the germline V gene (reference sequence). V shed 7 bases and J 4 bases; nucleotides not matched to a gene: 7. CDR3 sequence reads: CASIVRGRNQPQHF. Written as DNA, the CDR3 is TGTGCCAGCATTGTGAGGGGGCGAAATCAGCCCCAGCATTTT.

This clonotype occurred many times. The V call is TRBV7-9, the J call TRBJ1-2; perhaps TRBD1 as D (6 bases). V lost 3 bases, J lost 5 bases, and 13 bases lay in between. The germline gives CDR1 SEHNR, CDR2 FQNEAQ (reference sequence). CDR3 size: 14 residues. The CDR3 spells CASSLSGANYGYTF. The CDR3 DNA follows: TGTGCCAGCAGCTTGTCGGGGGCGAATTATGGCTACACCTTC.

The chain has TRBV6-1 and TRBJ2-2; D may correspond to TRBD1 or TRBD2 (5 bases each). In germline, CDR1 is MNHNS, CDR2 SASEGT. The germline V and J ends were trimmed by 7 bases and 2 bases, with 20 bases remaining between them. The CDR3 length is 17 residues. CDR3 DNA: TGTGCCAGCACCCAAGATTCCCCTGGGACCAACACCGGGGAGCTGTTTTTT. It encodes CASTQDSPGTNTGELFF.

There are many counts of this clonotype. The genes are TRBV11-2 and TRBJ2-5; tentatively, D is TRBD2 (5 bases). Trimming took off 2 bases at V and 5 bases at J, with 12 bases between the two ends. Germline-derived CDR1 and CDR2 are SGHAT and FQNNGV. The length of the CDR3 is 14 residues. The CDR3 spells CASSLFGVEETQYF. The CDR3 region has the DNA TGTGCCAGCAGCTTATTCGGGGTGGAGGAGACCCAGTACTTC.

This clonotype has ten or more counts. The rearrangement links TRBV6-2 or TRBV6-3 to TRBJ2-1, with 7 bases aligning to TRBD1. Germline V gene sequence: CDR1 MNHEY, CDR2 SVGEGT. The CDR3 sequence is 16 residues long. J lost 6 bases, V lost 2 bases, and 10 bases had no gene match. The CDR3 bases are TGTGCCAGCAGTTACCGAATCGGACAGGTGGGCAATGAGCAGTTCTTC. This sequence encodes CASSYRIGQVGNEQFF.

Comment on this clonotype: At one end, the junction sequence differs from germline, possibly due to a read error. The gene calls are TRBV6-2 or TRBV6-3 and TRBJ2-7, with D unclear. CDR1 MNHEY and CDR2 SVGEGT come from the germline V gene. The CDR3 length is 15 residues. The CDR3 reads CVSSYSPELPYEQYF. The CDR3 nucleotides are TGTGTCAGCAGTTACTCACCCGAGCTCCCCTACGAGCAGTACTTC.

This clonotype was seen ten or more times. The chain is built from TRBV7-9 and TRBJ1-2; 8 nucleotides match TRBD1. This CDR3 is built from 15 residues. Per the germline V gene, CDR1 is SEHNR and CDR2 is FQNEAQ (reference sequence). Trimming took 4 bases from V and 4 from J; bases not matched to a gene: 8. This chain's CDR3 is CASSSAQGDTYGYTF. CDR3 coding DNA: TGTGCCAGCAGCTCAGCACAGGGGGATACCTATGGCTACACCTTC.

This chain connects TRBV15 to TRBJ2-3; D remains unclear. The CDR3 is made up of 13 amino acids. CDR1 and CDR2 from the germline V gene are LNHNV and YYDKDF (reference sequence). With 1 base removed from V and 5 bases from J, the gap between germline ends came to 7 bases. This CDR3 reads CATSRGPIDTQYF. The CDR3 DNA follows: TGTGCCACCAGCAGAGGGCCGATAGATACGCAGTATTTT.

This clonotype appeared many times. This rearrangement joins TRBV7-9 to TRBJ1-1; maybe TRBD1 (6 bases). Germline V gene lookup returns CDR1 SEHNR and CDR2 FQNEAQ (reference sequence). The CDR3 contains 12 residues. V shed 2 bases and J shed 11 bases, with 12 bases lying between them. The CDR3 reads CASSLSNRVAFF. The CDR3 DNA reads TGTGCCAGCAGCTTATCTAACAGGGTGGCTTTCTTT.

This clonotype was counted ten times or more. V and J are TRBV20-1 and TRBJ2-1; 8 positions agree with TRBD2. Germline V gives CDR1 DFQATT, CDR2 SNEGSKA (reference sequence). With 0 bases clipped from V and 5 bases from J, the junction kept 6 bases outside the gene matches. This CDR3 has 15 residues. DNA of the CDR3: TGCAGTGCTAGAGATTCACTAGCGGATAACAATGAGCAGTTCTTC. It codes for CSARDSLADNNEQFF.

There are many counts of this clonotype. The V and J genes are TRBV5-1 and TRBJ2-5, with 13 bases that match TRBD2. Germline V CDR1 and CDR2: SGHRS, YFSETQ. There are 15 residues in the CDR3. The junction had 3 bases not matched to a gene; V was cut back by 1 base and J by 6 bases. The CDR3 nucleotides read TGCGCCAGCAGCTTGACTAGCGGGGGGGCAAAGACCCAGTACTTC. This translates into CASSLTSGGAKTQYF.